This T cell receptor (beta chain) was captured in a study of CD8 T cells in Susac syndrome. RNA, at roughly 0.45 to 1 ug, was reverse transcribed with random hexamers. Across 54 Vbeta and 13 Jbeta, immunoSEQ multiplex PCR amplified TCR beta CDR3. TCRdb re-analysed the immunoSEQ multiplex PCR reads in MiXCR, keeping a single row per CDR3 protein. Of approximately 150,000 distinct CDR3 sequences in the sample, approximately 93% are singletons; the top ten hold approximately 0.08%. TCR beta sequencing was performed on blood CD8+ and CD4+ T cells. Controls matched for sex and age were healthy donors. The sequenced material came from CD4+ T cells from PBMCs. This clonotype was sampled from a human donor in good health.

CDR3 sequence: CASSQKLASNYGYTF. The CDR3 coding sequence is TGTGCCAGCAGCCAAAAATTGGCATCTAACTATGGCTACACCTTC. The rearrangement uses TRBV7-8 and TRBJ1-2; no definite D call. Germline loops: CDR1 SGHVS, CDR2 FQNEAQ. Trimming removed 5 bases from V and 0 bases from J, with 13 bases in between. The CDR3 spans 15 residues.